This T cell receptor beta chain appears in the sequencing data of a study of blood T cells in healthy people across ages. The use of a sample-barcoded 5' primer and a J-beta primer mix characterized a second PCR of roughly 7 to 11 cycles. TCRdb called the 5' RACE reads again in MiXCR, with one record for every CDR3 protein. The table lists about 1.4 million distinct CDR3 sequences, 45% to 70% of them singletons. The length of the CDR3 is 15 residues. Germline V gives CDR1 SQVTM, CDR2 ANQGSEA. The sequenced sample consisted of blood. This chain connects TRBV29-1 to TRBJ2-4, with 12 bases identical to TRBD2. The DNA end favors TRBJ2-7, so the J call may be wrong. The clonotype originates from a man younger than 35 in good health. The DNA of the CDR3 is TGCAGCGCCAAGACTAGCGGGGGTCCCTCCTACGAGCAGTACTTC. Translation gives CSAKTSGGPSYEQYF.